These 5 T cell receptor beta chains were all obtained from the same sample, sequenced in a study of blood T cell repertoires in COVID-19. Sequencing was performed with immunoSEQ multiplex PCR; in TCRdb, only in-frame clones are kept and a portion is missing. Of some 80,000 clones in the sample, 90% were seen once. The sequencing input was peripheral blood. All receptors come from a woman of 80 years or more with acute or convalescent COVID-19.

The rearrangement uses TRBV18 and TRBJ2-4; TRBD1 aligns across 7 bases. The germline V gene has CDR1 KGHSH and CDR2 LQKENI. Unmatched junction bases numbered 4, after V lost 4 bases and J lost 1 base. CDR3 length: 15 amino acids. The CDR3 bases are TGTGCCAGCTCACACAGGGGCGAGGCCAAAAACATTCAGTACTTC. Protein product: CASSHRGEAKNIQYF. The variable domain in full, completed from reference TRBV18 and TRBJ2-4, reads NAGVMQNPRHLVRRRGQEARLRCSPMKGHSHVYWYRQLPEEGLKFMVYLQKENIIDESGMPKERFSAEFPKEGPSILRIQQVVRGDSAAYFCASSHRGEAKNIQYFGAGTRLSVL.

V usage is TRBV18 and J usage is TRBJ1-4; D ambiguous. The CDR3 runs to 14 residues. The V end was cut by 6 bases, the J end by 7 bases, with 15 bases between. Germline V CDR1 and CDR2: KGHSH, LQKENI. The CDR3 nucleotides read TGTGCCAGCTCTCCAAACCTAGGAGGTGAAAAACTGTTTTTT. It is translated as CASSPNLGGEKLFF.

The gene calls are TRBV11-3 and TRBJ2-2; 14 bases are shared with TRBD2. V lost 5 bases and J lost 5; bases outside the gene matches: 4. The CDR3 spans 16 residues. Germline V gene sequence: CDR1 SGHNT, CDR2 YENEEA. As DNA, the CDR3 is TGTGCCAGCAGCACCCGGACTAGCGGGGGGACCGGGGAGCTGTTTTTT. The encoded protein is CASSTRTSGGTGELFF.

This chain joins TRBV7-2 and TRBJ2-7; D gene ambiguous. This CDR3 comprises 11 residues. The V end was cut by 5 bases, the J end by 3 bases, with 5 bases between. Germline assignment: CDR1 SGHTA and CDR2 FQGNSA. The CDR3 spells CASSPYYEQYF. DNA of the CDR3: TGTGCCAGCAGCCCCTACTACGAGCAGTACTTC.

J is TRBJ1-5 and V is TRBV15; TRBD1 might be the D (5 bases). Per the germline V gene, CDR1 is LNHNV and CDR2 is YYDKDF (reference sequence). The CDR3 spans 13 residues. V dropped 3 bases and J dropped 10 bases, with 13 bases sitting between them. The CDR3 sequence: CATSSLRVGPQHF. The CDR3 DNA sequence: TGTGCCACCAGCAGCCTCAGGGTGGGACCCCAGCATTTT.